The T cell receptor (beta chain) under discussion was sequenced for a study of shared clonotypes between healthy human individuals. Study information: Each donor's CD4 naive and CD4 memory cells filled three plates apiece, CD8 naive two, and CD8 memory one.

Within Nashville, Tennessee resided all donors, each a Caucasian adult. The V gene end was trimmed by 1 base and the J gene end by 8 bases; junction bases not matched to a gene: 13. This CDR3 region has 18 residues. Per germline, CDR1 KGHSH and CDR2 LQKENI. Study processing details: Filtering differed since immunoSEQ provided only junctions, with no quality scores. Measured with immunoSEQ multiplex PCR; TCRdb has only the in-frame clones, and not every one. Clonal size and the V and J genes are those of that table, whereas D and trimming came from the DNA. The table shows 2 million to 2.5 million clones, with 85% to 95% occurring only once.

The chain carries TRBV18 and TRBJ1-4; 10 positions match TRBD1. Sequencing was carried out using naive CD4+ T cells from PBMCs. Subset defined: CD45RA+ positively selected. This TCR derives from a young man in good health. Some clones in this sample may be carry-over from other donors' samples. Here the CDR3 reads CASSPLLGGTGANEKLFF. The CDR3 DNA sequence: TGTGCCAGCTCACCACTTCTCGGAGGGACAGGGGCCAACGAAAAACTGTTTTTT.